Listed below are T cell receptor beta chains from one sample, sequenced in a study of identical twins. Each CDR3 protein is one row after TCRdb ran MiXCR on the 5' RACE reads. The sample has about 430,000 distinct CDR3 sequences, around 20% seen once. The sequencing sample was made of naive T cells sorted from blood. All receptors come from a man aged 50 or older in good health. The CDR3 runs from the conserved cysteine through the conserved F or W. The order of the fields is V gene, D gene, J gene, CDR3 length, clone size, CDR3 protein, CDR3 DNA. A D gene is named only where the DNA matches it firmly. Some rows have no size entry. The others give once, few or many, or a class for an expanded clone.

>TRBV28|NA|TRBJ2-2|15|few
CASSLDISNTGELFF
TGTGCCAGCAGTTTAGACATATCGAACACCGGGGAGCTGTTTTTT
>TRBV7-2|NA|TRBJ2-2|14|many
CASSPSGNTGELFF
TGTGCCAGCAGCCCATCGGGGAACACCGGGGAGCTGTTTTTT
>TRBV12-3/TRBV12-4|NA|TRBJ1-1|12|many
CASSLYYTEAFF
TGTGCCAGCAGCCTTTATTACACTGAAGCTTTCTTT
>TRBV7-2|NA|TRBJ2-5|14|many
CASSLGPLQETQYF
TGTGCCAGCAGCTTAGGACCACTCCAAGAGACCCAGTACTTC
>TRBV12-3/TRBV12-4|NA|TRBJ2-2|15|NA
CASSLSLANTGELFF
TGTGCCAGCAGTTTGAGTTTAGCGAACACCGGGGAGCTGTTTTTT
>TRBV9|NA|TRBJ1-2|15|few
CASSPSVVEAYGYTF
TGTGCCAGCAGCCCCTCGGTTGTCGAGGCCTATGGCTACACCTTC
>TRBV6-2/TRBV6-3|NA|TRBJ1-1|13|few
CASSSLPNTEAFF
TGTGCCAGCAGTTCCTTACCGAACACTGAAGCTTTCTTT
>TRBV7-2|TRBD2|TRBJ2-7|15|NA
CASSTRLAGAYEQYF
TGTGCCAGCAGCACCCGACTAGCGGGGGCCTACGAGCAGTACTTC
>TRBV12-3/TRBV12-4|NA|TRBJ1-1|11|NA
CASSYTGEAFF
TGTGCCAGCAGTTATACCGGCGAAGCTTTCTTT
>TRBV3-1|NA|TRBJ2-2|16|NA
CASSQVGPSTPGELFF
TGTGCCAGCAGCCAAGTCGGTCCTTCGACGCCCGGGGAGCTGTTTTTT
>TRBV4-3|TRBD1|TRBJ2-1|16|many
CASSQEDRGAVDEQFF
TGCGCCAGCAGCCAAGAGGACAGGGGCGCGGTGGATGAGCAGTTCTTC
>TRBV5-8|NA|TRBJ2-3|13|NA
CASTPGRTDTQYF
TGTGCCAGCACCCCGGGGCGCACAGATACGCAGTATTTT
>TRBV6-2/TRBV6-3|TRBD1|TRBJ2-7|15|many
CASSYGQQGDYEQYF
TGTGCCAGCAGTTACGGGCAGCAGGGGGATTACGAGCAGTACTTC
>TRBV2|NA|TRBJ1-1|17|many
CASSPQWRDKWNTEAFF
TGTGCCAGCAGCCCCCAGTGGCGGGACAAATGGAACACTGAAGCTTTCTTT